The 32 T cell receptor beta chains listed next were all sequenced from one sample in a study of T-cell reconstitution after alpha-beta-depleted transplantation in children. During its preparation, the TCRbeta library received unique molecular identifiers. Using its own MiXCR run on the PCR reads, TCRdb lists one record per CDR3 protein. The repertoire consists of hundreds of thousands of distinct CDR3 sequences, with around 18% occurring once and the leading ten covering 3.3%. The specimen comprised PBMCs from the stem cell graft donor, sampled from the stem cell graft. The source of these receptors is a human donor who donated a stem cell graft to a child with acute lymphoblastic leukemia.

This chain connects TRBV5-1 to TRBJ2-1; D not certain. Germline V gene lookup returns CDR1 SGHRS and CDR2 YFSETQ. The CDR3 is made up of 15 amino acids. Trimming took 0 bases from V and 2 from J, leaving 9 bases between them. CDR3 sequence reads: CASSLEGRTYNEQFF. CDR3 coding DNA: TGCGCCAGCAGCTTGGAAGGCAGAACCTACAATGAGCAGTTCTTC.

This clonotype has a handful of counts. In DNA, the CDR3 is TGCAGTGCTAGAGATATCCTGACTAGCGGGAGTGTCGATACGCAGTATTTT. Translated: CSARDILTSGSVDTQYF. The chain has TRBV20-1 and TRBJ2-3, with TRBD2 matching over 12 bases. The germline V gene has CDR1 DFQATT and CDR2 SNEGSKA (reference sequence). The CDR3 totals 17 residues. Trimming removed 0 bases from V and 6 bases from J; junction bases left unmatched: 10.

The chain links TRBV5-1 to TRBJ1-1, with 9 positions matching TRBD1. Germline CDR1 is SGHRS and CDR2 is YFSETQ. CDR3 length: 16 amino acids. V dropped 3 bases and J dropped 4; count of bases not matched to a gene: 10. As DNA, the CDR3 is TGCGCCAGCAGCTCCGGACAGGGGACCTTGGGCACTGAAGCTTTCTTT. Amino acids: CASSSGQGTLGTEAFF. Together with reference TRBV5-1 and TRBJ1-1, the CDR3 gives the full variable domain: KAGVTQTPRYLIKTRGQQVTLSCSPISGHRSVSWYQQTPGQGLQFLFEYFSETQRNKGNFPGRFSGRQFSNSRSEMNVSTLELGDSALYLCASSSGQGTLGTEAFFGQGTRLTVV.

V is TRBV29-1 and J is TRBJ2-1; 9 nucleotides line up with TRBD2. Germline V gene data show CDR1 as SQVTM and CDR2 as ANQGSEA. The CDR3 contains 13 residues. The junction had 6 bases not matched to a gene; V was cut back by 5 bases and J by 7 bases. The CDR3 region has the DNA TGCAGCGTTCAAGTCCTAGCGGGAAATGAGCAGTTCTTC. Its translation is CSVQVLAGNEQFF.

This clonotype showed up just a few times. The CDR3 coding sequence is TGCAGTGCCCGACCGTTCGAAGGCCCTAAGGATGGCTACACCTTC. This gives the protein CSARPFEGPKDGYTF. The V and J genes are TRBV20-1 and TRBJ1-2; D not resolved. The CDR3 covers 15 residues. Between the trimmed V and J ends, which lost 6 bases and 6 bases, there was a span of 23 bases. Germline V gene sequence: CDR1 DFQATT, CDR2 SNEGSKA (reference sequence).

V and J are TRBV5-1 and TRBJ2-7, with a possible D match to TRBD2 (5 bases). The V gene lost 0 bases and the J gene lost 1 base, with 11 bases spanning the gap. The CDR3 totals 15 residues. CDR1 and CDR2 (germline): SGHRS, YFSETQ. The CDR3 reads CASSLGVAPSYEQYF. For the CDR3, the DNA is TGCGCCAGCAGCTTGGGGGTAGCGCCGTCCTACGAGCAGTACTTC.

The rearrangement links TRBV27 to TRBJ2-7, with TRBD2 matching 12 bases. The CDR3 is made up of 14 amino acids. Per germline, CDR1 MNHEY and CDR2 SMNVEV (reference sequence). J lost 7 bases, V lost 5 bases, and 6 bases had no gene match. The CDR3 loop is CASSVLAGGNEQYF. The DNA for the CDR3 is TGTGCCAGCAGTGTACTAGCGGGAGGAAATGAGCAGTACTTC.

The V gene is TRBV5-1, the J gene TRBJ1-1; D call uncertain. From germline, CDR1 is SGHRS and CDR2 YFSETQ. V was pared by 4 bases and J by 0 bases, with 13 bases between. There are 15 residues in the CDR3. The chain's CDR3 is CASSPLSGMNTEAFF. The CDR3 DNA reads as TGCGCCAGCAGCCCCCTGTCGGGGATGAACACTGAAGCTTTCTTT.

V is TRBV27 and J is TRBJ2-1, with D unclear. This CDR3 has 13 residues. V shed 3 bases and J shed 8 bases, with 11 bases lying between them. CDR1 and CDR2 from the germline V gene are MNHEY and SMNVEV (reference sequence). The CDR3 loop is CASSFLGFYEQFF. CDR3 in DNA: TGTGCCAGCAGTTTCTTAGGCTTTTATGAGCAGTTCTTC.

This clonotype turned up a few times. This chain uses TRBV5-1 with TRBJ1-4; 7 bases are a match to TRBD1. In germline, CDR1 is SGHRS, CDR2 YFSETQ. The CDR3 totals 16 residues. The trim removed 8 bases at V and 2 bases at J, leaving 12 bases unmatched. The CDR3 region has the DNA TGCGCCAGTGCGTCGACAGGGAGCTTCACTAATGAAAAACTGTTTTTT. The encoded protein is CASASTGSFTNEKLFF.

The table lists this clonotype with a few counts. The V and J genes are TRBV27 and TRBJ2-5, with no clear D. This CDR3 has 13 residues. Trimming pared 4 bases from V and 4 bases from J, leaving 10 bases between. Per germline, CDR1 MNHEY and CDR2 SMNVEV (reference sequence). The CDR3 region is CASSSLRRETQYF. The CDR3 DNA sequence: TGTGCCAGCAGTTCCCTCCGCCGAGAGACCCAGTACTTC.

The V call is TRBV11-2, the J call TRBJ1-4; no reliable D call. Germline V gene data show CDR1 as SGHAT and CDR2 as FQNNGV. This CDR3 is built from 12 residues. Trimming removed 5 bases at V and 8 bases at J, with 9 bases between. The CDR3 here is CASSGDEEKLFF. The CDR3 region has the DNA TGTGCCAGCAGCGGGGATGAGGAAAAACTGTTTTTT.

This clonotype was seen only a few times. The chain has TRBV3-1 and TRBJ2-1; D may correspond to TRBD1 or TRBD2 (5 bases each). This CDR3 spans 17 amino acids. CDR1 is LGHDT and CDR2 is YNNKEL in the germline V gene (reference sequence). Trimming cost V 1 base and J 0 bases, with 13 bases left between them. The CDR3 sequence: CASSQAPRGLSYNEQFF. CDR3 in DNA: TGTGCCAGCAGCCAAGCCCCCCGGGGCCTCTCCTACAATGAGCAGTTCTTC.

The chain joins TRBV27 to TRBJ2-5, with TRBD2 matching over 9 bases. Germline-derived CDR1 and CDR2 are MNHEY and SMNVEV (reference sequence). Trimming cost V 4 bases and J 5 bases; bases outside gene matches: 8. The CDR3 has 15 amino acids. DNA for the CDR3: TGTGCCAGCAGTTCCTGGGTTAGCGGGAGTGAGACCCAGTACTTC. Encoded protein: CASSSWVSGSETQYF.

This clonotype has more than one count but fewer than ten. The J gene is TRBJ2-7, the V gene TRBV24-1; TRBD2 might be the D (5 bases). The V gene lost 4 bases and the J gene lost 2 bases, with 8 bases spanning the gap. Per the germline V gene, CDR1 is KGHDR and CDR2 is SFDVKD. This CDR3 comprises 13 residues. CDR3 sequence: CATSEAGAYEQYF. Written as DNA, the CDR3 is TGTGCCACCAGTGAAGCCGGGGCCTACGAGCAGTACTTC.

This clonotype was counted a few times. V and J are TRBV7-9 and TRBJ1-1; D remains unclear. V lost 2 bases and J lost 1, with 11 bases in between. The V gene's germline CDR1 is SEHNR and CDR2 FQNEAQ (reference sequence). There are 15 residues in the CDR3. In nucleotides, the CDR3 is TGTGCCAGCAGCTTATCGGCCGGAAAGAACACTGAAGCTTTCTTT. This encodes CASSLSAGKNTEAFF.

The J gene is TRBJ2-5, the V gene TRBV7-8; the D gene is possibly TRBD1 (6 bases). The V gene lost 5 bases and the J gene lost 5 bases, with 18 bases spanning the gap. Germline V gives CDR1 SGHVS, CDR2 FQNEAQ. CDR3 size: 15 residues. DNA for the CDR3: TGTGCCAGCAGCGCGACCCAGGGGATCGGGGAGACCCAGTACTTC. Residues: CASSATQGIGETQYF.

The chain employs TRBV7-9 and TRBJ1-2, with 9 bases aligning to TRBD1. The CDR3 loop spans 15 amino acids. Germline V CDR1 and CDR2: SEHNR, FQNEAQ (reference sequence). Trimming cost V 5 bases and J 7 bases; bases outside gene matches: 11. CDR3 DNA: TGTGCCAGCAGCGCCCCGACAGGGGGGGTCGGTGGCTACACCTTC. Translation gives CASSAPTGGVGGYTF.

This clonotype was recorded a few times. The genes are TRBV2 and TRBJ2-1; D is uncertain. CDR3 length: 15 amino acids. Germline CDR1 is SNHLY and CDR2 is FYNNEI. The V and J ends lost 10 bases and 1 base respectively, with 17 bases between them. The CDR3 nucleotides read TGTGCCATTCACCGTGCGGCGTTATCCTACAATGAGCAGTTCTTC. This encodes CAIHRAALSYNEQFF.

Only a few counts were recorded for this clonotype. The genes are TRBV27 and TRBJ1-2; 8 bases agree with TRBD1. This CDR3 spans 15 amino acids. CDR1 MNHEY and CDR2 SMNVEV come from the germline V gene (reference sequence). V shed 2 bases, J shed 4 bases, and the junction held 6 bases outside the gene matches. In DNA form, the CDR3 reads TGTGCCAGCAGTTTAGAGGGACAGGCTACCTATGGCTACACCTTC. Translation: CASSLEGQATYGYTF.

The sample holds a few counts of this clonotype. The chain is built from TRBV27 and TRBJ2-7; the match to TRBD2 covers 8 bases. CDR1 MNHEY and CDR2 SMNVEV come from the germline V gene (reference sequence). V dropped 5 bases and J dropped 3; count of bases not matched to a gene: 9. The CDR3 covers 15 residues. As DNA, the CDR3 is TGTGCCAGCAGTCTCTACCCCGGGGGGGGCTACGAGCAGTACTTC. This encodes CASSLYPGGGYEQYF.

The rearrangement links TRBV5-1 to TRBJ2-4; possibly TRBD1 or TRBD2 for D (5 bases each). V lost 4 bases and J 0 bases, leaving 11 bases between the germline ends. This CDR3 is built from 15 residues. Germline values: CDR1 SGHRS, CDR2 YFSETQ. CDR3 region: CASSPPGTAKNIQYF. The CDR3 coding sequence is TGCGCCAGCAGCCCGCCGGGGACAGCCAAAAACATTCAGTACTTC.

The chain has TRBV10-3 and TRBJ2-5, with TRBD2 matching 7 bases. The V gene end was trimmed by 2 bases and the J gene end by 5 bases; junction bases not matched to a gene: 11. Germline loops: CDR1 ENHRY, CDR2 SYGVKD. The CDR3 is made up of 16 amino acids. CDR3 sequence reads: CAISEAQAHGGETQYF. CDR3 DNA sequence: TGTGCCATCAGTGAGGCACAGGCGCACGGGGGGGAGACCCAGTACTTC.

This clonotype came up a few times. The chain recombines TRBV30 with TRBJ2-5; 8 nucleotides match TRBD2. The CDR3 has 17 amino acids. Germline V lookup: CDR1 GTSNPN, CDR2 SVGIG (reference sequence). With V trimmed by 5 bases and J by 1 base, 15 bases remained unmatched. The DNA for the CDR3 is TGTGCCTGGGGTTACACAGGGCTAGCGGGTCTCCAAGAGACCCAGTACTTC. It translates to CAWGYTGLAGLQETQYF.

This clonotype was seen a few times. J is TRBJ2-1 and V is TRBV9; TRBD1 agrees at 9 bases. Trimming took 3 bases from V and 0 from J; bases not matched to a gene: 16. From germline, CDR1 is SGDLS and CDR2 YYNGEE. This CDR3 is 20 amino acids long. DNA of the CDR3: TGTGCCAGCAGCGCTCCCGGGACAGGGCTGGAAAGGAGCTCCTACAATGAGCAGTTCTTC. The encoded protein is CASSAPGTGLERSSYNEQFF.

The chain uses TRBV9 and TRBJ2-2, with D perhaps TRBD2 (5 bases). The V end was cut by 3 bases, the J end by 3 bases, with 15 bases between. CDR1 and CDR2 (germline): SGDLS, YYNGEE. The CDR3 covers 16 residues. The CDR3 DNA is TGTGCCAGCAGCGCCGGACTTTCTCCTTACACCGGGGAGCTGTTTTTT. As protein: CASSAGLSPYTGELFF. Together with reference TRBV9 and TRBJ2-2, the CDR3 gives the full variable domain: DSGVTQTPKHLITATGQRVTLRCSPRSGDLSVYWYQQSLDQGLQFLIQYYNGEERAKGNILERFSAQQFPDLHSELNLSSLELGDSALYFCASSAGLSPYTGELFFGEGSRLTVL.

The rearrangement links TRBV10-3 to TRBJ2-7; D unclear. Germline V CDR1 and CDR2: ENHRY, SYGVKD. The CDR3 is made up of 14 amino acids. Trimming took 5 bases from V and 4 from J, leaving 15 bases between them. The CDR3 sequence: CAISPGPVGYEQYF. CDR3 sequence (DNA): TGTGCCATCAGTCCCGGGCCAGTAGGGTACGAGCAGTACTTC.

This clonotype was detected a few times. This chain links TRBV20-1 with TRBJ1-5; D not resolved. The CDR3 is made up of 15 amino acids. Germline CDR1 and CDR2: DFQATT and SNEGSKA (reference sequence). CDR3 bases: TGCAGCATGTCGGATGGCCCTTATAGCAATCAGCCCCAGCATTTT. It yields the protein CSMSDGPYSNQPQHF.

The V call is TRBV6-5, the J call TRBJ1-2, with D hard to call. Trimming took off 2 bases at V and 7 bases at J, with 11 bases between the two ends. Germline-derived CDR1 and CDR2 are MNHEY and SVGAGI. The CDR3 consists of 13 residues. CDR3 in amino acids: CASSYRPGVGYTF. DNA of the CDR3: TGTGCCAGCAGTTACCGCCCCGGGGTTGGCTACACCTTC.

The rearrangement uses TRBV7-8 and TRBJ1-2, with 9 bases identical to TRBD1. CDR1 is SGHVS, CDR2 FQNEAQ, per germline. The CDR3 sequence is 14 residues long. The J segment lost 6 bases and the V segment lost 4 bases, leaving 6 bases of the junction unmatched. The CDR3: CASSSYRGPDGYTF. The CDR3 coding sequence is TGTGCCAGCAGCTCGTACAGGGGGCCGGATGGCTACACCTTC.

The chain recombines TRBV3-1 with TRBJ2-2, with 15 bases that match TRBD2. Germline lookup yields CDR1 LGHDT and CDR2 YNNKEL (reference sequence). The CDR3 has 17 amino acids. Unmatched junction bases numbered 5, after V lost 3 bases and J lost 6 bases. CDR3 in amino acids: CASSHQGLAGGPGELFF. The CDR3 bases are TGTGCCAGCAGCCACCAAGGACTAGCGGGAGGGCCCGGGGAGCTGTTTTTT. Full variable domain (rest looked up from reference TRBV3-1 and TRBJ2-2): DTAVSQTPKYLVTQMGNDKSIKCEQNLGHDTMYWYKQDSKKFLKIMFSYNNKELIINETVPNRFSPKSPDKAHLNLHINSLELGDSAVYFCASSHQGLAGGPGELFFGEGSRLTVL.

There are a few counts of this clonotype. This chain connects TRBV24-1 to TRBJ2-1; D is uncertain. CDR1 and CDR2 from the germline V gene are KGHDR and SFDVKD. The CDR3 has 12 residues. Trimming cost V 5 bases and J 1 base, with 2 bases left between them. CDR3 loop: CATSASYNEQFF. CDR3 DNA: TGTGCCACCAGTGCATCCTACAATGAGCAGTTCTTC.